Here is one T cell receptor beta chain with its context. Its antigen remains unknown. The data were taken from a study of T cells after yellow fever vaccination. In the study overall: Any fraction with a low cell number was prepared using SMART-Seq v4 Ultra Low Input. Study findings and constraints: Most clones from primary vaccination were detected again post-booster (just over 95% CD4, roughly 85% CD8). Weaker overall was a secondary response that nonetheless peaked faster, on day 5 versus 15.

Conversion of TCR transcripts into cDNA relied on 5'RACE template switching, which added a universal primer site and UMIs. One entry per CDR3 protein results from TCRdb running MiXCR on the 5' RACE reads. Found here are about 340,000 distinct CDR3 sequences, under 5% of them singletons; the top ten hold roughly 24%. The source was PBMCs, collected 5 days after the yellow fever booster vaccination. The receptor was isolated from a man between 18 and 29 years old who received the YFV17D yellow fever vaccine.

In DNA, the CDR3 is TGCGCCAGCAGCCAGTCCGGGACAGGGGCCTACGAGCAGTACTTC. Residues: CASSQSGTGAYEQYF. The J gene is TRBJ2-7, the V gene TRBV4-3, with 10 nucleotides matching TRBD1. The CDR3 has 15 residues. Germline V gene sequence: CDR1 LGHNA, CDR2 YSLEER. V lost 3 bases, J lost 2 bases, and 4 bases stayed unmatched.